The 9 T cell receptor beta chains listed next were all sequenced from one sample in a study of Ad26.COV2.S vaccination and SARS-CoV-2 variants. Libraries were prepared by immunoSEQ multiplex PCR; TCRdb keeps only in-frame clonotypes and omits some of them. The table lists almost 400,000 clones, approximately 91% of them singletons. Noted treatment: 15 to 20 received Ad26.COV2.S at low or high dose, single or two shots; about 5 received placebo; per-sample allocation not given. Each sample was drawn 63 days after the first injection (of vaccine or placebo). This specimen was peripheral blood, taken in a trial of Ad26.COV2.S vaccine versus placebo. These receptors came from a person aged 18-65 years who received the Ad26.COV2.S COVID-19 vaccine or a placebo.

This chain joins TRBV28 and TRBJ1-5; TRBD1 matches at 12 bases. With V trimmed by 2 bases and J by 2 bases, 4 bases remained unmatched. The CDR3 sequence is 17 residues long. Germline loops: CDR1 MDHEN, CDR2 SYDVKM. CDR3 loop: CASSLDGTGGGNQPQHF. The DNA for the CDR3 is TGTGCCAGCAGTTTAGATGGGACAGGGGGCGGCAATCAGCCCCAGCATTTT.

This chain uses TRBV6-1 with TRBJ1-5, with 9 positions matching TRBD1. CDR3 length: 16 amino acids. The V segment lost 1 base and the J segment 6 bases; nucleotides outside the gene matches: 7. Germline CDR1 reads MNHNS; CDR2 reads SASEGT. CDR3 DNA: TGTGCCAGCAGTGAAGAGGAGGGACAGGGCGGTCAGCCCCAGCATTTT. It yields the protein CASSEEEGQGGQPQHF.

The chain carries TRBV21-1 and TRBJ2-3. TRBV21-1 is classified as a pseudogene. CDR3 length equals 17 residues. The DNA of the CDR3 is TGTGCCAGCAGCAAAGGAAGGGCAGGAACCAGCACAGATACGCAGTATTTT. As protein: CASSKGRAGTSTDTQYF.

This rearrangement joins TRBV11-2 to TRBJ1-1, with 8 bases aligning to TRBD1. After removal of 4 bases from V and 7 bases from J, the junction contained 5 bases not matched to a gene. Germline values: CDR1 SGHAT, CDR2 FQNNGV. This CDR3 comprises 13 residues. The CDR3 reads CASSYDRGLEAFF. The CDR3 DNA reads TGTGCCAGCAGCTACGACAGGGGCCTTGAAGCTTTCTTT.

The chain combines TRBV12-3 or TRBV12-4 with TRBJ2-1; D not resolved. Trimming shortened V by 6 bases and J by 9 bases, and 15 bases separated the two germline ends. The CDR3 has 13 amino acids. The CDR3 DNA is TGTGCCAGCAGGCCCACCGCCTTGGGTGAGCAGTTCTTC. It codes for CASRPTALGEQFF.

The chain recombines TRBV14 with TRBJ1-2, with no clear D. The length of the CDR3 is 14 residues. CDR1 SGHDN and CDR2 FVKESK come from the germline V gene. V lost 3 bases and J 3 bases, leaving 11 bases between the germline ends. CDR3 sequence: CASSQTNLYYGYTF. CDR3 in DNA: TGTGCCAGCAGCCAGACTAATCTCTACTATGGCTACACCTTC.

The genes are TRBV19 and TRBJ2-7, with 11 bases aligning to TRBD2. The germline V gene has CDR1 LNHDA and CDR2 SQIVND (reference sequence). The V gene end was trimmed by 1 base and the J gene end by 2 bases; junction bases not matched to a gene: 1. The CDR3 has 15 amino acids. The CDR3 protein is CASSIVGLAAYEQYF. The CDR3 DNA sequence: TGTGCCAGTAGTATAGTGGGACTAGCGGCCTACGAGCAGTACTTC.

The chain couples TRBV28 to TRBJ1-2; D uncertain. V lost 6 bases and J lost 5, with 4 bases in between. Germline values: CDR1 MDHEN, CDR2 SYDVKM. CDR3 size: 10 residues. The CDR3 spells CASSKYGYTF. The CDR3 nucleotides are TGTGCCAGCAGCAAATATGGCTACACCTTC.

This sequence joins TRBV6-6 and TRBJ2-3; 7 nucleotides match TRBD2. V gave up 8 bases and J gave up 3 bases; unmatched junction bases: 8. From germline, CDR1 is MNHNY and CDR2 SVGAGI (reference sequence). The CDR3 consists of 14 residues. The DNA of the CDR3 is TGTGCCAGCCGCCTAAGGGAGGGGACAGATACGCAGTATTTT. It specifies CASRLREGTDTQYF.